The text below deals with one T cell receptor beta chain. Per the authors' pipeline: Nucleated cell number was recorded as an estimate derived from reference gene primer amplification. The data were produced by immunoSEQ multiplex PCR, yet TCRdb's version contains in-frame clones alone and is incomplete. V and J calls and clone size are copied from that table; D and trimming were computed from the DNA. Here the sample spans 200,000 or so clones, roughly 79% being singletons. The sample comes from a study of blood T cell repertoires in COVID-19. Study context: COVID-19 samples collected from the United States, Italy and Spain covered acute and convalescent phases.

The V gene end was trimmed by 6 bases and the J gene end by 5 bases; junction bases not matched to a gene: 9. In germline, CDR1 is MNHEY, CDR2 SVGAGI. The CDR3 extends over 15 amino acids. Sequenced material: peripheral blood. This sequence was found in a human donor with acute or convalescent COVID-19. The donor label of this sample is uncertain. The chain links TRBV6-5 to TRBJ2-5, with 10 nucleotides matching TRBD1. The CDR3 nucleotides are TGTGCCAGCAGCCTCGACAGGGGGCGTCGGGAGACCCAGTACTTC. Encoded protein: CASSLDRGRRETQYF.